These T cell receptor beta chains were read from a single sample in a study of OX40 agonist ivuxolimab in advanced cancers. TCRdb's copy holds only in-frame clones and misses some; the assay was immunoSEQ multiplex PCR. Among more than 95,000 clones listed, about 90% were seen once. Sequences were derived from CD4+ or CD8+ T cells sorted from blood, sampled in a trial of the OX40 agonist ivuxolimab. The origin of the receptors is an adult with an advanced solid tumor such as melanoma, head and neck, liver or kidney cancer. Both conserved end residues are part of each CDR3. D genes are given only for firm matches. A row's size may be missing; if present it is once, few, many or a size class.

TRBV7-7	TRBD1	TRBJ1-4	-	TGTGCTAGCAGCTTGGGAACAGGGGCAACTAATGAAAAACTGTTTTTT	CASSLGTGATNEKLFF
TRBV19	TRBD2	TRBJ2-1	-	TGTGCCAGTAAGGGCAGACTAGCAGACTACAATGAGCAGTTCTTC	CASKGRLADYNEQFF
TRBV30	-	TRBJ2-7	-	TGTGCCTGGAGTTGGGAGTACGAGCAGTACTTC	CAWSWEYEQYF
TRBV7-2	-	TRBJ2-1	-	TGTGCCAGCACTCGGGGGGGACAGGGTCTCTACAATGAGCAGTTCTTC	CASTRGGQGLYNEQFF
TRBV11-2	TRBD1	TRBJ2-7	-	TGTGCCAGCAGCCCGGGACAGAGCTCCTACGAGCAGTACTTC	CASSPGQSSYEQYF
TRBV6-1	-	TRBJ1-5	-	TGTGCCAGCAGTCAAGGGGGGCAGCCTCCCTTCCTAGTCCAGCCCCAGCATTTT	CASSQGGQPPFLVQPQHF
TRBV7-2	-	TRBJ1-4	once	TGTGCCAGCAGCTTAGGGGTAGAAAAACTGTTTTTT	CASSLGVEKLFF
TRBV5-1	-	TRBJ2-2	-	TGCGCCAGCAGCTTGGCGGGATACACGAACACCGGGGAGCTGTTTTTT	CASSLAGYTNTGELFF
TRBV18	TRBD1	TRBJ2-3	-	TGTGCCAGCTCACAAGACAGGGGGCGAGTCACAGATACGCAGTATTTT	CASSQDRGRVTDTQYF
TRBV11-2	-	TRBJ2-7	once	TGTGCCAGCAGCTTGAATAGAGCCGAGCAGTACTTC	CASSLNRAEQYF
TRBV18	-	TRBJ1-2	-	TGTGCCAGCTCACCAGACCCAGGGGATAGGGGCTACACCTTC	CASSPDPGDRGYTF
TRBV11-2	-	TRBJ1-6	-	TGTGCCAGCAGTCCTGGGAGGGATCTGCACAATTCACCCCTCCACTTT	CASSPGRDLHNSPLHF
TRBV4-1	-	TRBJ2-5	-	TGCGCCAGCAGCCAAGAAAAGGCAGATCCAAAAGAGACCCAGTACTTC	CASSQEKADPKETQYF
TRBV7-2	-	TRBJ1-2	-	TGTGCCAGCAGCTTAGGGGGTGGGCAGGGAGCTAACTATGGCTACACCTTC	CASSLGGGQGANYGYTF
TRBV6-6	TRBD2	TRBJ2-7	few	TGTGCCAGCCTAAGTAGCGGGGGTGGGGAGCAGTACTTC	CASLSSGGGEQYF
TRBV30	-	TRBJ2-7	-	TGTGCCTGGAGTGTACTAACCTACGAGCAGTACTTC	CAWSVLTYEQYF
TRBV6-1	-	TRBJ2-2	once	TGTGCCAGCAGTGAAATGCGGGGGCCTGGCGGGGAGCTGTTTTTT	CASSEMRGPGGELFF
TRBV4-3	-	TRBJ2-3	-	TGCGCCAGCAGCTTGGGGGGCAGCACAGATACGCAGTATTTT	CASSLGGSTDTQYF
TRBV2	-	TRBJ1-5	-	TGTGCCAGCAGCGCAGGGACCGCTCAGCCCCAGCATTTT	CASSAGTAQPQHF
TRBV11-2	-	TRBJ2-7	-	TGTGCCAGCAGTCGAACCTACGAGCAGTACTTC	CASSRTYEQYF